The 7 T cell receptor beta chains reported below all come from one sample, sequenced in a study of identical twins. From the 5' RACE reads, TCRdb called clonotypes with MiXCR, one entry per CDR3 protein. The table records about 890,000 distinct CDR3 sequences, approximately 13% of them present only once. These data also featured in a second study, about yellow fever vaccine responses in identical twins.

The specimen was PBMCs. Receptors originate from a woman under 30 in good health.

The chain recombines TRBV5-5 with TRBJ2-2; TRBD1 is a possible D gene (6 bases). Germline V gene data show CDR1 as SGHKS and CDR2 as YYEKEE (reference sequence). CDR3 length: 14 amino acids. Trimming took off 9 bases at V and 6 bases at J, with 18 bases between the two ends. CDR3 in amino acids: CATQGTPVPGELFF. The DNA for the CDR3 is TGTGCCACCCAAGGGACACCCGTCCCCGGGGAGCTGTTTTTT.

This clonotype was recorded at least ten times. The chain has TRBV6-5 and TRBJ2-3, with D perhaps matching TRBD1 (6 bases). Germline values: CDR1 MNHEY, CDR2 SVGAGI. This CDR3 region has 16 residues. The ends were cut back, 0 bases at V and 0 bases at J, with 10 bases in the middle. CDR3: CASSYSGASSTDTQYF. The CDR3 region has the DNA TGTGCCAGCAGTTACTCGGGGGCCAGCAGCACAGATACGCAGTATTTT.

The chain employs TRBV28 and TRBJ2-7; 10 bases match TRBD2. Germline CDR1 reads MDHEN; CDR2 reads SYDVKM. Unmatched junction bases numbered 6, after V lost 0 bases and J lost 1 base. This CDR3 comprises 17 residues. The CDR3 bases are TGTGCCAGCAGTTTATGGACCCGGACTAGCGGATCCTACGAGCAGTACTTC. Translated, it gives CASSLWTRTSGSYEQYF.

This clonotype was picked up a small number of times. The genes are TRBV29-1 and TRBJ2-3, with D possibly matching TRBD2 (5 bases). V shed 6 bases and J shed 2 bases, with 18 bases lying between them. Germline V gene data show CDR1 as SQVTM and CDR2 as ANQGSEA. There are 15 residues in the CDR3. CDR3 bases: TGCAGCGTAGAGAGTGGGCCGGGGATCACAGATACGCAGTATTTT. It is translated as CSVESGPGITDTQYF.

This clonotype turned up a few times. The J gene is TRBJ1-4, the V gene TRBV2; 7 bases line up with TRBD1. The ends lost 8 bases at V and 6 bases at J; junction bases unmatched: 6. Germline CDR1 and CDR2: SNHLY and FYNNEI. The CDR3 consists of 13 residues. The CDR3 nucleotides read TGTGCCAGCCGCCGGGACAGTGATGAAAAACTGTTTTTT. As protein: CASRRDSDEKLFF.

The chain recombines TRBV19 with TRBJ2-3, with 10 nucleotides matching TRBD2. Germline lookup yields CDR1 LNHDA and CDR2 SQIVND (reference sequence). The CDR3 has 15 residues. The V and J ends lost 5 bases and 7 bases, in that order; junction bases with no gene match: 9. DNA of the CDR3: TGTGCCAGTAGTGTCCCGGGACTAGCGAGGAATACGCAGTATTTT. This gives the protein CASSVPGLARNTQYF.

This clonotype showed up many times. This chain joins TRBV9 and TRBJ2-7; a possible D gene is TRBD1 (5 bases). Trimming stripped 4 bases from V and 2 bases from J, with 16 bases between. The V gene's germline CDR1 is SGDLS and CDR2 YYNGEE. This CDR3 spans 15 amino acids. The chain's CDR3 is CASSPTRAYTYEQYV. As DNA, the CDR3 is TGTGCCAGCAGCCCCACCAGGGCGTATACCTACGAGCAGTACGTC.